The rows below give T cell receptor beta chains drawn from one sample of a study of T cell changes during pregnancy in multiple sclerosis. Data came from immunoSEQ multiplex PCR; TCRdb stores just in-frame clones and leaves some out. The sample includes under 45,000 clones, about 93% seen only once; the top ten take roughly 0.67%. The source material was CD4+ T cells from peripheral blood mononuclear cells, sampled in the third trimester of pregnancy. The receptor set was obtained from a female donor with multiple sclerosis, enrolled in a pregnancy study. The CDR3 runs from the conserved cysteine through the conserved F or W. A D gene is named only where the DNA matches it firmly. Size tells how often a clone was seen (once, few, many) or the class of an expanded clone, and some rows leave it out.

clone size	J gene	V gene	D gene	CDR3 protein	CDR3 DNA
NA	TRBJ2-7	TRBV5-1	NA	CASSLASGLYEQYF	TGCGCCAGCAGCTTGGCCAGCGGGCTCTACGAGCAGTACTTC
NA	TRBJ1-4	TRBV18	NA	CASSSKGATNEKLFF	TGTGCCAGCTCATCGAAGGGAGCAACTAATGAAAAACTGTTTTTT
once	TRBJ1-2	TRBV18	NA	CASSPPSRDVHTF	TGTGCCAGCTCACCACCGAGCAGGGATGTTCACACCTTC
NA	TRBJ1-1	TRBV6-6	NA	CASSYRTARNTEAFF	TGTGCCAGCAGTTACCGGACAGCAAGGAACACTGAAGCTTTCTTT
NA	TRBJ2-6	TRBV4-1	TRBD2	CASSPGLAGGSGANVLTF	TGCGCCAGCAGCCCCGGACTAGCGGGCGGCTCTGGGGCCAACGTCCTGACTTTC
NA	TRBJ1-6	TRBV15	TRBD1	CATSRDKGANSPLHF	TGTGCCACCAGCAGAGATAAGGGGGCCAATTCACCCCTCCACTTT
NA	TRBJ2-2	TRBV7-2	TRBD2	CASSQRGGGTGELFF	TGTGCCAGCAGCCAGCGGGGGGGCGGGACCGGGGAGCTGTTTTTT
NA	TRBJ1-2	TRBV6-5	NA	CASSLAGQFYGYTF	TGTGCCAGCAGTCTAGCCGGACAGTTCTATGGCTACACCTTC
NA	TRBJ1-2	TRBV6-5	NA	CASRDSNYGYTF	TGTGCCAGCAGAGACAGTAACTATGGCTACACCTTC
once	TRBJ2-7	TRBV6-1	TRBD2	CASSSGGLAGHEQYF	TGTGCCAGCAGCTCAGGGGGACTAGCGGGCCACGAGCAGTACTTC
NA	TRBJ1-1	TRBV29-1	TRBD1	CSARGQLNTEAFF	TGCAGCGCCCGGGGACAGCTGAACACTGAAGCTTTCTTT
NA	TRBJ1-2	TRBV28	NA	CASSLPGANYGYTF	TGTGCCAGCAGTTTACCAGGTGCTAACTATGGCTACACCTTC
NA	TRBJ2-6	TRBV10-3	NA	CAISESRLRVSSGANVLTF	TGTGCCATCAGTGAGTCAAGGTTGAGGGTAAGCTCTGGGGCCAACGTCCTGACTTTC
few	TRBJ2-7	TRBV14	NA	CASSQFQARYEQYF	TGTGCCAGCAGCCAATTCCAGGCGCGCTACGAGCAGTACTTC
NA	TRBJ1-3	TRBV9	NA	CASSVVGGTLSGNTIYF	TGTGCCAGCAGCGTAGTAGGCGGGACGCTATCTGGAAACACCATATATTTT
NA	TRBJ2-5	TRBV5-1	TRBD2	CASSATSGRETQYF	TGCGCCAGCAGCGCAACTAGCGGGCGGGAGACCCAGTACTTC
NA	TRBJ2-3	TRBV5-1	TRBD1	CASSLGDRGRTDTQYF	TGCGCCAGCAGCTTGGGGGACAGGGGGCGGACAGATACGCAGTATTTT
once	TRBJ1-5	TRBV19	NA	CASSLFRGPGNQPQHF	TGTGCCAGTAGTCTCTTCAGGGGTCCTGGCAATCAGCCCCAGCATTTT
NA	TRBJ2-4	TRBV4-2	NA	CASSSLGSLMGIQYF	TGTGCCAGCAGCTCTCTAGGTAGCTTGATGGGCATTCAGTACTTC
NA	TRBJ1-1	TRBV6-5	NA	CASSAQGYTEAFF	TGTGCCAGCAGTGCACAGGGTTACACTGAAGCTTTCTTT
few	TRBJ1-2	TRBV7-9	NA	CASRKTGSNYGYTF	TGTGCCAGCAGAAAGACAGGATCCAACTATGGCTACACCTTC
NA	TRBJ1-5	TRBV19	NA	CASTLDRRYSNQPQHF	TGTGCCAGTACCCTAGACCGGCGCTATAGCAATCAGCCCCAGCATTTT
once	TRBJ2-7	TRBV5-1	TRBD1	CASSFYRDRSYEQYF	TGCGCCAGCAGCTTCTACCGGGACAGGTCCTACGAGCAGTACTTC
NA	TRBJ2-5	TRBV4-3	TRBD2	CASSQDAGLAGGPGETQYF	TGCGCCAGCAGCCAAGATGCGGGACTAGCGGGGGGGCCGGGGGAGACCCAGTACTTC
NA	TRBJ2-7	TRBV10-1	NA	CASSESGPCFSYEQYF	TGCGCCAGCAGTGAGTCGGGGCCTTGCTTCTCCTACGAGCAGTACTTC
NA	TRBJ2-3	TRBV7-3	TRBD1	CASSPLLSDRGADTQYF	TGTGCCAGCAGCCCCCTATTATCGGACAGGGGGGCAGATACGCAGTATTTT
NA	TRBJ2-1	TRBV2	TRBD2	CASSRQRSGRGLRNEQFF	TGTGCCAGCAGTAGGCAGAGGAGCGGGAGGGGATTGAGGAATGAGCAGTTCTTC
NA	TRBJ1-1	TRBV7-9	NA	CASSLAGGEGAFF	TGTGCCAGCAGCTTAGCGGGAGGGGAAGGAGCTTTCTTT
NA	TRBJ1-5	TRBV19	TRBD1	CASSIGTGNQPQHF	TGTGCCAGTAGTATCGGGACAGGGAACCAGCCCCAGCATTTT
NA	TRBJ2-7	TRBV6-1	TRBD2	CASSARTSGSYEQYF	TGTGCCAGCAGTGCAAGGACTAGCGGCTCCTACGAGCAGTACTTC
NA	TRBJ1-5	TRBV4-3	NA	CASSQVLGQPQHF	TGCGCCAGCAGCCAAGTCCTTGGCCAGCCCCAGCATTTT
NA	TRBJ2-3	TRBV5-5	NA	CASSWGGSDTQYF	TGTGCCAGCAGCTGGGGGGGCTCAGATACGCAGTATTTT
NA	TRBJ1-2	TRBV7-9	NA	CASSFMMGGNYGYTF	TGTGCCAGCAGTTTTATGATGGGAGGTAACTATGGCTACACCTTC
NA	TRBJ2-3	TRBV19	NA	CASSIASADTQYF	TGTGCCAGTAGTATAGCTAGCGCAGATACGCAGTATTTT
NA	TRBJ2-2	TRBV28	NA	CASQKRGELFF	TGTGCCAGCCAAAAGCGCGGGGAGCTGTTTTTT
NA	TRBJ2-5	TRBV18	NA	CASSPDYQETQYF	TGTGCCAGCTCACCCGACTACCAAGAGACCCAGTACTTC
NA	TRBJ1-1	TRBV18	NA	CASSPRVGGTEAFF	TGTGCCAGCTCACCCCGGGTGGGGGGGACTGAAGCTTTCTTT
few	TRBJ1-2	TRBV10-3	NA	CAISESRGPNGYTF	TGTGCCATCAGTGAGTCTCGAGGGCCGAATGGCTACACCTTC
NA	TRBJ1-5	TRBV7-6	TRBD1	CASSFGRDRSSNQPQHF	TGTGCCAGCAGCTTCGGAAGGGACAGGAGTAGCAATCAGCCCCAGCATTTT
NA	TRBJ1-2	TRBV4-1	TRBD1	CASSRTGGDGYTF	TGCGCCAGCAGCCGGACAGGGGGCGATGGCTACACCTTC